What follows describes a single TCR beta chain. Its specificity is unknown. The CDR3 length is 15 residues. V was shortened by 5 bases and J by 1 base, with 11 bases between the two germline ends. Per germline, CDR1 LNHDA and CDR2 SQIVND (reference sequence). The data derive from a study of metastatic and nonmetastatic thyroid tumors. Study in general: It was across blood and tumor or nodule tissue from malignant and benign thyroid patients that repertoires were compared.

Every patient was untreated before thyroid surgery. Source study methods: A classifier of distant metastasis in papillary thyroid cancer was built from CDR3 differences (across clinicopathological groups). TCRdb re-clonotyped the PCR reads through MiXCR. The authors' filters were not applied to this entry. Here the sample spans 15,000 or so clones, 3.6% being singletons. Findings and limits, study-wide: Versus benign nodules, malignant thyroid tumors reportedly had significantly higher TCR beta diversity, in blood and tumor.

The genes are TRBV19 and TRBJ2-2; no clear D. What was sequenced was tumor tissue. This clonotype was sampled from a female donor with papillary thyroid cancer or a benign thyroid nodule (not recorded which). Some clones in this sample may be carry-over from other donors' samples. The CDR3 here is CASSLSGRNTGELFF. Here the CDR3 DNA reads TGTGCCAGTAGTCTGAGTGGCAGGAACACCGGGGAGCTGTTTTTT.